The 24 T cell receptor beta chains below all came from one sample that was sequenced in a study of graft-versus-host responses after intestinal transplantation. Their antigen targets remain unknown. TCRdb keeps only in-frame clones here, not all; method: immunoSEQ multiplex PCR. The data show some 130,000 clones, with approximately 90% seen just once and roughly 0.16% held by the top ten. The sample in question was unstimulated CD4+ T cells sorted from spleen or lymph node cells, obtained before intestinal transplant. These receptors all come from a human donor who received an intestinal transplant.

J is TRBJ2-7 and V is TRBV9, with D perhaps assigned TRBD1 or TRBD2 (6 bases each). The germline gives CDR1 SGDLS, CDR2 YYNGEE. V was trimmed by 0 bases and J by 6 bases, leaving 10 bases between them. The CDR3 spans 13 residues. CDR3 bases: TGTGCCAGCAGCGTAGCTGGAGGGGGCGAGCAGTACTTC. Protein sequence: CASSVAGGGEQYF.

J is TRBJ1-5 and V is TRBV10-3; 7 bases align to TRBD1. The CDR3 is made up of 13 amino acids. Germline lookup yields CDR1 ENHRY and CDR2 SYGVKD. V dropped 10 bases and J dropped 4; count of bases not matched to a gene: 7. The CDR3 DNA is TGTGCCACTACAGGGGCACTAAATCAGCCCCAGCATTTT. Translating it yields CATTGALNQPQHF.

The rearrangement uses TRBV23-1 and TRBJ1-5, with TRBD1 as a possible D gene (5 bases). TRBV23-1 carries the ORF label, with uncertain function. The CDR3 runs to 12 residues. Trimming pared 11 bases from V and 4 bases from J, leaving 12 bases between. The CDR3 reads CALGGRNQPQHF. CDR3 coding DNA: TGCGCCTTGGGGGGTAGGAATCAGCCCCAGCATTTT.

This clone was seen more than once but under ten times. Other DNA sequences in this specimen translate into the identical CDR3. This chain connects TRBV7-9 to TRBJ2-3, with D unresolved. Germline V gene data show CDR1 as SEHNR and CDR2 as FQNEAQ (reference sequence). The CDR3 length is 12 residues. V was trimmed by 2 bases and J by 2 bases, leaving 2 bases between them. The CDR3 DNA reads TGTGCCAGCAGCTTATCCACAGATACGCAGTATTTT. It is translated as CASSLSTDTQYF.

The chain links TRBV6-1 to TRBJ1-1; the D gene is possibly TRBD1 (6 bases). Trimming left V 5 bases short and J 11 bases short, with 12 bases between. The CDR3 consists of 11 residues. In germline, CDR1 is MNHNS, CDR2 SASEGT. In DNA form, the CDR3 reads TGTGCCAGCAGTTTCAGGGGTGGCGCTTTCTTT. Residues: CASSFRGGAFF.

The chain has TRBV6-1 and TRBJ2-3; 10 positions agree with TRBD2. This CDR3 comprises 13 residues. Germline-derived CDR1 and CDR2 are MNHNS and SASEGT. The CDR3 region has the DNA TGTGCTGGCCGAGCGGGGGGGCCAAATACGCAGTATTTT. Amino acids: CAGRAGGPNTQYF.

The V call is TRBV7-2, the J call TRBJ1-6; perhaps TRBD1 as D (5 bases). V lost 4 bases, J lost 10 bases, and 17 bases lay in between. The germline V gene encodes CDR1 SGHTA and CDR2 FQGNSA. The CDR3 spans 15 residues. The CDR3 protein is CASSSGTHRRSPLHF. CDR3 DNA sequence: TGTGCCAGCAGCTCCGGGACCCATAGGCGGTCACCCCTCCACTTT.

V gene TRBV6-6 combines with J gene TRBJ2-2, with D perhaps TRBD1 or TRBD2 (5 bases each). This CDR3 has 13 amino acids. V was clipped by 0 bases and J by 7 bases, with 6 bases between them. Germline values: CDR1 MNHNY, CDR2 SVGAGI (reference sequence). The DNA for the CDR3 is TGTGCCAGCAGTTACTCTGGGGGCGGGGAGCTGTTTTTT. Encoded protein: CASSYSGGGELFF.

This sequence joins TRBV5-6 and TRBJ2-3; TRBD2 aligns across 7 bases. The CDR3 has 14 amino acids. V shed 4 bases, J shed 4 bases, and the junction held 6 bases outside the gene matches. Per germline, CDR1 SGHDT and CDR2 YYEEEE. For the CDR3, the DNA is TGTGCCAGCAGCCCGGGGGGTTGGGCAGATACGCAGTATTTT. Its translation: CASSPGGWADTQYF. Using reference TRBV5-6 and TRBJ2-3 for the parts outside the CDR3, the full variable domain is DAGVTQSPTHLIKTRGQQVTLRCSPKSGHDTVSWYQQALGQGPQFIFQYYEEEERQRGNFPDRFSGHQFPNYSSELNVNALLLGDSALYLCASSPGGWADTQYFGPGTRLTVL.

J is TRBJ2-1 and V is TRBV6-1; D is undetermined. Germline assignment: CDR1 MNHNS and CDR2 SASEGT. V shed 5 bases and J shed 10 bases, with 15 bases lying between them. The CDR3 totals 13 residues. In nucleotides, the CDR3 is TGTGCCAGCAGTCCGGCAATGAGACGGGAGCAGTTCTTC. Residues: CASSPAMRREQFF.

This chain links TRBV5-1 with TRBJ2-3; possibly TRBD1 for D (6 bases). The CDR3 runs 13 residues. V was shortened by 6 bases and J by 2 bases, with 10 bases between the two germline ends. Germline loops: CDR1 SGHRS, CDR2 YFSETQ. The CDR3: CASKTGLTDTQYF. The CDR3, as DNA: TGCGCCAGCAAGACAGGTCTCACAGATACGCAGTATTTT.

V usage is TRBV9 and J usage is TRBJ2-7, with D perhaps matching TRBD2 (6 bases). Trimming removed 7 bases from V and 3 bases from J, with 8 bases in between. The CDR3 contains 11 residues. Germline V gene lookup returns CDR1 SGDLS and CDR2 YYNGEE. In DNA, the CDR3 is TGTGCCAGCCGGGGGTACTACGAGCAGTACTTC. The encoded protein is CASRGYYEQYF.

This clone was picked up one time. This chain links TRBV5-1 with TRBJ2-5; TRBD2 agrees at 13 bases. Germline CDR1 and CDR2: SGHRS and YFSETQ. CDR3 length: 17 residues. The junction had 13 bases not matched to a gene; V was cut back by 4 bases and J by 7 bases. The CDR3 loop reads CASSGTSGVTRMGTQYF. The CDR3 nucleotides are TGCGCCAGCAGCGGGACTAGCGGGGTTACAAGAATGGGGACCCAGTACTTC.

This chain connects TRBV7-8 to TRBJ2-5; 7 bases map to TRBD1. This CDR3 spans 13 amino acids. Germline CDR1 reads SGHVS; CDR2 reads FQNEAQ. The junction had 9 bases not matched to a gene; V was cut back by 7 bases and J by 7 bases. The CDR3 protein is CASNDRAGGTQYF. The CDR3 DNA follows: TGTGCCAGCAACGACAGGGCTGGTGGGACCCAGTACTTC.

This chain connects TRBV10-3 to TRBJ2-1; 9 bases match TRBD2. Germline V lookup: CDR1 ENHRY, CDR2 SYGVKD. CDR3 length: 13 residues. Trimming removed 6 bases from V and 7 bases from J; junction bases left unmatched: 4. This chain's CDR3 is CAIRGGGVNEQFF. In DNA form, the CDR3 reads TGTGCCATCAGGGGCGGGGGGGTAAATGAGCAGTTCTTC.

This sequence joins TRBV6-5 and TRBJ1-2; D is possibly TRBD1 (6 bases). The length of the CDR3 is 13 residues. V shed 5 bases and J shed 4 bases, with 11 bases lying between them. Looked up from germline, CDR1 is MNHEY and CDR2 is SVGAGI. The CDR3: CASSPWTAYGYTF. Here the CDR3 DNA reads TGTGCCAGCAGTCCCTGGACAGCCTATGGCTACACCTTC.

The chain carries TRBV6-1 and TRBJ2-5; 9 nucleotides agree with TRBD1. The V gene end was trimmed by 5 bases and the J gene end by 5 bases; junction bases not matched to a gene: 9. The V gene's germline CDR1 is MNHNS and CDR2 SASEGT. CDR3 length: 15 residues. CDR3 coding DNA: TGTGCCAGCAGTTCCGGGACAGGGTCGCGGGAGACCCAGTACTTC. Amino acids: CASSSGTGSRETQYF.

The rearrangement joins TRBV2 to TRBJ1-1, with 7 bases aligning to TRBD1. V lost 10 bases and J lost 5; bases outside the gene matches: 7. In germline, CDR1 is SNHLY, CDR2 FYNNEI. The CDR3 runs to 12 residues. In DNA, the CDR3 is TGTGCCATTCAAACAGGGGTTACTGAAGCTTTCTTT. The encoded protein is CAIQTGVTEAFF. The variable domain in full, with the rest retrieved from reference TRBV2 and TRBJ1-1, is EPEVTQTPSHQVTQMGQEVILRCVPISNHLYFYWYRQILGQKVEFLVSFYNNEISEKSEIFDDQFSVERPDGSNFTLKIRSTKLEDSAMYFCAIQTGVTEAFFGQGTRLTVV.

Only one count was recorded for this clone. The chain links TRBV4-1 to TRBJ2-2; D unresolved. Germline CDR1 MGHRA, CDR2 YSYEKL. V lost 3 bases, J lost 2 bases, and 10 bases lay in between. CDR3 length: 15 residues. For the CDR3, the DNA is TGCGCCAGCAGCCAGGAACAGCGTAACACCGGGGAGCTGTTTTTT. Translating it yields CASSQEQRNTGELFF.

This chain joins TRBV6-4 and TRBJ2-1; no clear D gene. Germline V gene data show CDR1 as MRHNA and CDR2 as SNTAGT. V lost 4 bases and J lost 6, with 10 bases in between. The CDR3 runs to 13 residues. The CDR3 here is CASSAFGVNEQFF. In nucleotides, the CDR3 is TGTGCCAGCAGTGCGTTTGGCGTCAATGAGCAGTTCTTC.

This chain uses TRBV4-1 with TRBJ1-5; unclear D gene. Trimming removed 2 bases from V and 2 bases from J, with 19 bases in between. Germline V gives CDR1 MGHRA, CDR2 YSYEKL. The CDR3 consists of 18 residues. CDR3 in amino acids: CASSQPPGLNTGNQPQHF. As DNA, the CDR3 is TGCGCCAGCAGCCAACCCCCGGGATTAAATACGGGCAATCAGCCCCAGCATTTT.

This clone occurred once. This rearrangement joins TRBV2 to TRBJ2-1, with D possibly being TRBD2 (6 bases). The CDR3 runs 15 residues. Germline CDR1 is SNHLY and CDR2 is FYNNEI. The V and J ends lost 7 bases and 0 bases respectively, with 13 bases between them. The CDR3 DNA follows: TGTGCCAGCACACCCTCCGGGAGCTCCTACAATGAGCAGTTCTTC. It is translated as CASTPSGSSYNEQFF.

V is TRBV29-1 and J is TRBJ2-3; the match to TRBD1 covers 8 bases. The CDR3 spans 16 residues. Trimming removed 6 bases from V and 0 bases from J; junction bases left unmatched: 11. The germline gives CDR1 SQVTM, CDR2 ANQGSEA. As DNA, the CDR3 is TGCAGCGTCCTCGGGACAGGTCGAACTAGCACAGATACGCAGTATTTT. Protein product: CSVLGTGRTSTDTQYF.

The rearrangement links TRBV11-2 to TRBJ2-7; TRBD2 matches at 9 bases. Germline V gene data show CDR1 as SGHAT and CDR2 as FQNNGV. With V trimmed by 1 base and J by 0 bases, 4 bases remained unmatched. The CDR3 is made up of 16 amino acids. This chain's CDR3 is CASSLVLAGTSYEQYF. DNA of the CDR3: TGTGCCAGCAGCTTAGTCCTAGCGGGGACCTCCTACGAGCAGTACTTC.